This TCR beta chain was recovered during a study of blood T cell repertoires in COVID-19. Study information: Some COVID-19 samples were acute and others convalescent; all came from the United States, Italy and Spain. From T cells, B-cell-depleted T cells, or PBMCs came the material, which was cDNA or gDNA.

Original data processing: Scientists estimated how many nucleated cells there were by amplifying reference gene primers. This table comes from immunoSEQ multiplex PCR, and its TCRdb copy is limited to in-frame clones, with some not included. V and J calls and clone size are given by that table; D and trimming were obtained from the DNA. Here the sample spans about 200,000 clones, around 84% being singletons. The CDR3 is made up of 14 amino acids. The germline V gene has CDR1 MDHEN and CDR2 SYDVKM. Unmatched junction bases numbered 3, after V lost 0 bases and J lost 5 bases. The material sequenced was peripheral blood. The clonotype was recovered from a man in his 60s with acute or convalescent COVID-19. This sequence joins TRBV28 and TRBJ2-7; TRBD1 matches at 8 bases. The CDR3 is CASSLWDRVHEQYF. Written as DNA, the CDR3 is TGTGCCAGCAGTTTATGGGACAGGGTCCACGAGCAGTACTTC.